These 30 T cell receptor beta chains share one sample of origin, sequenced in a study of Tregs in tolerant kidney transplant recipients. Here immunoSEQ multiplex PCR was the method, and the copy in TCRdb shows in-frame clones only, minus some. The sample data list about 48,000 clones. Sequenced here: CD4+ T cells from blood, sampled before the transplant. Receptor source: a human donor who received a combined kidney and bone marrow transplant.

Concerning this clone itself: The CDR3 is cut off 3 residues early in the read; its end comes from the germline J gene. The chain is built from TRBV20-1 and TRBJ1-1, with 8 positions matching TRBD1. The CDR3 extends over 16 amino acids. V dropped 2 bases and J dropped 1; count of bases not matched to a gene: 9. Looked up from germline, CDR1 is DFQATT and CDR2 is SNEGSKA (reference sequence). Incomplete CDR3 DNA: TGCAGTGCTAGACCCAACAACAGGGGGGGGAACACTGAA. Its protein product is CSARPNNRGGNTE. The full CDR3 reads CSARPNNRGGNTEAFF.

CDR3 sequence reads: CAWSGTSGRYNEQFF. The covered CDR3 bases are TGTGCCTGGAGTGGGACTAGCGGGAGATACAATGAG. The chain uses TRBV30 and TRBJ2-1, with TRBD2 matching 13 bases. The DNA ends 3 residues before the CDR3 does, and the rest of the CDR3 is filled in from the germline J gene. Trimming at V came to 1 base and at J to 4 bases, leaving 1 base not matched to a gene. The CDR3 contains 15 residues. In germline, CDR1 is GTSNPN, CDR2 SVGIG (reference sequence).

Remarks on this clone: The CDR3 extends 3 residues past the end of the read, so its final part is completed from the germline J gene. The genes are TRBV20-1 and TRBJ2-7, with 9 bases that match TRBD2. J was trimmed by 0 bases and V by 2 bases; bases with no gene match: 5. The germline gives CDR1 DFQATT, CDR2 SNEGSKA (reference sequence). The CDR3 is 15 residues long. The CDR3: CSARRLAGSSYEQYF. The DNA read from the CDR3 is TGCAGTGCTAGAAGGCTAGCGGGGAGCTCCTACGAG.

Remarks on this clone: The CDR3 end lies 3 residues beyond the end of the read and is filled in from the germline J gene. The V call is TRBV5-1, the J call TRBJ2-5; no firm D call. CDR1 SGHRS and CDR2 YFSETQ come from the germline V gene. This CDR3 region has 12 residues. V was clipped by 3 bases and J by 5 bases, with 8 bases between them. CDR3 in amino acids: CASSSSEETQYF. The sequenced part of the CDR3 DNA is TGCGCCAGCAGCTCATCAGAGGAGACC.

In regard to this clone: The read ends 3 residues before the CDR3 terminus; that terminus is restored from the germline J gene. This chain joins TRBV20-1 and TRBJ2-3, with D tentatively TRBD1 (6 bases). V gave up 1 base and J gave up 2 bases, with 28 bases separating them. The germline CDR1 and CDR2 sequences are DFQATT and SNEGSKA (reference sequence). This CDR3 comprises 20 residues. The covered CDR3 bases are TGCAGTGCTAGAGCCTTCCCTTTTCTTTCAGGGGAAGATATCACAGATACG. This sequence encodes CSARAFPFLSGEDITDT. The full CDR3 is CSARAFPFLSGEDITDTQYF.

Turning to this clone: The missing CDR3 end, 3 residues past where the read stops, is filled in from the germline J gene. The gene calls are TRBV11-2 and TRBJ2-5; TRBD1 matches 9 bases. V shed 5 bases and J 4 bases; nucleotides not matched to a gene: 8. The CDR3 spans 15 residues. Germline values: CDR1 SGHAT, CDR2 FQNNGV. The part of the CDR3 DNA that was read is TGTGCCAGCAGCGAGGGGACAGGGCATCGAGAGACC. Translating it yields CASSEGTGHRET. The CDR3 in its entirety is CASSEGTGHRETQYF.

On this clone: The observed sequence ends 3 residues before the CDR3 terminus, with the missing tail filled in from the germline J gene. The V gene is TRBV7-3, the J gene TRBJ2-1; 7 bases map to TRBD2. Unmatched junction bases numbered 7, after V lost 2 bases and J lost 6 bases. The germline gives CDR1 SGHTA, CDR2 FQGTGA. The length of the CDR3 is 15 residues. The CDR3 here is CASSLGGRGANEQFF. The CDR3 bases that were read are TGTGCCAGCAGCTTAGGGGGGAGGGGAGCCAATGAG.

Note on this clone: The read terminates 3 residues ahead of where the CDR3 ends, so the germline J gene completes it. The V gene is TRBV30, the J gene TRBJ1-3, with D perhaps TRBD1 (5 bases). This CDR3 has 17 amino acids. V was pared by 0 bases and J by 0 bases, with 15 bases between. The V gene's germline CDR1 is GTSNPN and CDR2 SVGIG (reference sequence). CDR3 loop: CAWSVQVYSNSGNTIYF. Incomplete CDR3 DNA: TGTGCCTGGAGTGTACAGGTCTATTCGAACTCTGGAAACACC.

As regards this clone: The CDR3 end is not reached by the read, which stops 3 residues before it; the germline J gene fills it in. V is TRBV7-3 and J is TRBJ2-2, with D unclear. Germline values: CDR1 SGHTA, CDR2 FQGTGA. The germline V and J ends were trimmed by 5 bases and 6 bases, with 7 bases remaining between them. CDR3 length equals 12 residues. The CDR3 region is CASSLPAGELFF. The part of the CDR3 DNA that was read is TGTGCCAGCAGCCTCCCCGCCGGGGAG.

Turning to this clone: Sequencing ends 3 residues short of the CDR3 end; the germline J gene provides the rest. The chain combines TRBV7-3 with TRBJ1-1; D ambiguous. The CDR3 sequence is 13 residues long. V lost 2 bases and J 5 bases, leaving 9 bases between the germline ends. Germline V gene data show CDR1 as SGHTA and CDR2 as FQGTGA. The chain's CDR3 is CASSLFGRTEAFF. Partial CDR3 DNA: TGTGCCAGCAGCTTATTCGGTCGGACTGAA.

With regard to this clone: The read ends 3 residues early relative to the CDR3; the germline J gene fills the gap. This sequence joins TRBV20-1 and TRBJ2-3, with TRBD2 as a possible D gene (6 bases). The CDR3 has 17 amino acids. V shed 1 base and J shed 2 bases, with 19 bases lying between them. CDR1 is DFQATT, CDR2 SNEGSKA, per germline (reference sequence). CDR3 DNA (partial): TGCAGTGCTAGAGTAGGAGGTCCTTCTAGCGACACAGATACG. Translated, it gives CSARVGGPSSDTDT. The entire CDR3 protein is CSARVGGPSSDTDTQYF.

Regarding this clone: The read ends 3 residues early relative to the CDR3; the germline J gene fills the gap. The rearrangement joins TRBV30 to TRBJ1-3; D gene unclear. Germline V gene sequence: CDR1 GTSNPN, CDR2 SVGIG (reference sequence). V lost 3 bases and J 2 bases, leaving 14 bases between the germline ends. The CDR3 sequence is 15 residues long. Partial CDR3 DNA: TGTGCCTGGAGCCCCACGGGGTCCACTGGAAACACC. It specifies CAWSPTGSTGNT. The entire CDR3 reads CAWSPTGSTGNTIYF.

A word on this clone: The read stops 3 residues short of the end of the CDR3; the missing end is completed from the germline J gene. The V and J genes are TRBV7-9 and TRBJ2-7; 8 bases align to TRBD2. The CDR3 sequence is 13 residues long. Germline V gene data show CDR1 as SEHNR and CDR2 as FQNEAQ (reference sequence). The ends lost 3 bases at V and 6 bases at J; junction bases unmatched: 4. The CDR3 loop reads CASSFGTRREQYF. The sequenced CDR3 bases are TGTGCCAGCAGCTTCGGGACTAGACGCGAG.

Points on this clone: The read stops 3 residues short of the end of the CDR3; the missing end is completed from the germline J gene. The V gene is TRBV11-2, the J gene TRBJ1-5; the match to TRBD1 covers 7 bases. With 2 bases clipped from V and 1 base from J, the junction kept 2 bases outside the gene matches. Germline V lookup: CDR1 SGHAT, CDR2 FQNNGV. The CDR3 covers 15 residues. Partial CDR3 DNA: TGTGCCAGCAGCTTAAAAGGGGGCAGCAATCAGCCC. Translation gives CASSLKGGSNQP. The whole CDR3 sequence is CASSLKGGSNQPQHF.

Concerning this clone: The read is 3 residues too short to cover the CDR3 end, so that end is filled in from the germline J gene. The V and J genes are TRBV19 and TRBJ2-1; the match to TRBD2 covers 10 bases. Trimming removed 5 bases from V and 8 bases from J; junction bases left unmatched: 6. Germline assignment: CDR1 LNHDA and CDR2 SQIVND (reference sequence). The CDR3 has 14 residues. The CDR3 loop reads CASSSAGGLDEQFF. The CDR3 DNA, read in part, is TGTGCCAGTAGTTCAGCGGGAGGGTTGGATGAG.

About this clone: The read ends 3 residues before the CDR3 terminus; that terminus is restored from the germline J gene. The gene calls are TRBV7-3 and TRBJ2-1; 10 bases match TRBD2. The V segment lost 0 bases and the J segment 5 bases; nucleotides outside the gene matches: 4. The CDR3 length is 16 residues. Per germline, CDR1 SGHTA and CDR2 FQGTGA. CDR3 sequence: CASSLTGTSENNEQFF. The part of the CDR3 DNA that was read is TGTGCCAGCAGCTTAACTGGGACTAGCGAAAACAATGAG.

With regard to this clone: The read ends 3 residues shy of where the CDR3 ends; the end is completed using the germline J gene. The V and J genes are TRBV11-2 and TRBJ1-1; unclear D gene. Germline V gene sequence: CDR1 SGHAT, CDR2 FQNNGV. V was shortened by 3 bases and J by 1 base, with 6 bases between the two germline ends. This CDR3 region has 13 residues. CDR3 DNA, as far as it was read: TGTGCCAGCAGCTTTGGCTCGAACACTGAA. Protein product: CASSFGSNTE. The whole CDR3 is CASSFGSNTEAFF.

Note on this clone: The missing CDR3 end, 3 residues past where the read stops, is filled in from the germline J gene. This rearrangement joins TRBV10-2 to TRBJ2-7; no definite D call. The V end was cut by 1 base, the J end by 5 bases, with 12 bases between. The CDR3 consists of 14 residues. Germline lookup yields CDR1 WSHSY and CDR2 SAAADI. The CDR3 is CASSEYSLLDEQYF. The CDR3 bases that were read are TGCGCCAGCAGTGAGTACAGTTTATTAGACGAG.

In regard to this clone: The read comes to an end 3 residues before the CDR3 does, leaving the germline J gene to fill in the end. This chain connects TRBV20-1 to TRBJ1-1; D might be TRBD1 (6 bases). This CDR3 has 14 residues. CDR1 DFQATT and CDR2 SNEGSKA come from the germline V gene (reference sequence). V gave up 3 bases and J gave up 1 base, with 12 bases separating them. Incomplete CDR3 DNA: TGCAGTGCTAGCCTAACGACAGGGAACACTGAA. It codes for CSASLTTGNTE. In full, the CDR3 reads CSASLTTGNTEAFF.

In the case of this clone: The read terminates 3 residues ahead of where the CDR3 ends, so the germline J gene completes it. This sequence joins TRBV20-1 and TRBJ1-5; D remains unclear. CDR1 DFQATT and CDR2 SNEGSKA come from the germline V gene (reference sequence). V gave up 3 bases and J gave up 3 bases, with 12 bases separating them. This CDR3 is 14 amino acids long. The CDR3: CSASFARVNQPQHF. CDR3 DNA, as far as it was read: TGCAGTGCTAGCTTTGCGAGGGTCAATCAGCCC.

A word on this clone: Coverage ceases 3 residues before the CDR3 finishes, and the germline J gene fills in the end. The chain employs TRBV30 and TRBJ1-1; D call uncertain. Germline assignment: CDR1 GTSNPN and CDR2 SVGIG (reference sequence). V lost 2 bases and J 2 bases, leaving 12 bases between the germline ends. The CDR3 sequence is 14 residues long. The CDR3 DNA, read in part, is TGTGCCTGGAGTCCCTACGATTTCAACACTGAA. It encodes CAWSPYDFNTE. In full, the CDR3 is CAWSPYDFNTEAFF.

Of note for this clone: The read ends 3 residues shy of where the CDR3 ends; the end is completed using the germline J gene. This chain connects TRBV18 to TRBJ2-7, with TRBD2 as a possible D gene (6 bases). Germline V lookup: CDR1 KGHSH, CDR2 LQKENI. The CDR3 covers 15 residues. The V and J ends lost 6 bases and 5 bases respectively, with 20 bases between them. The CDR3 loop is CASSPSRERRDEQYF. Incomplete CDR3 DNA: TGTGCCAGCTCCCCAAGCAGGGAAAGGAGGGACGAG.

The DNA read from the CDR3 is TGTGCCAGCAGCTCCGGACTAGCGGGATTTGGGGAG. Translated: CASSSGLAGFGE. The entire CDR3 reads CASSSGLAGFGELFF. The rearrangement joins TRBV7-2 to TRBJ2-2, with 12 positions matching TRBD2. The CDR3 end is not reached by the read, which stops 3 residues before it; the germline J gene fills it in. The germline V gene encodes CDR1 SGHTA and CDR2 FQGNSA. The trim removed 4 bases at V and 8 bases at J, leaving 5 bases unmatched. This CDR3 comprises 15 residues.

Worth noting for this clone: The read ends 3 residues early relative to the CDR3; the germline J gene fills the gap. The chain is built from TRBV5-1 and TRBJ2-1; D is undetermined. Germline loops: CDR1 SGHRS, CDR2 YFSETQ. The CDR3 length is 14 residues. The V gene lost 0 bases and the J gene lost 6 bases, with 10 bases spanning the gap. CDR3 DNA (partial): TGCGCCAGCAGCTTGGTCTCCGGTTCCAATGAG. Translation gives CASSLVSGSNE. The whole CDR3 protein is CASSLVSGSNEQFF.

As regards this clone: The read falls 3 residues short of the CDR3 end, and the missing part is taken from the germline J gene. The J gene is TRBJ1-1, the V gene TRBV19, with D hard to call. The germline gives CDR1 LNHDA, CDR2 SQIVND (reference sequence). Trimming cost V 5 bases and J 4 bases, with 11 bases left between them. The CDR3 loop spans 13 amino acids. The DNA read from the CDR3 is TGTGCCAGTAGTCAGCAGGCCATCACTGAA. This gives the protein CASSQQAITE. The full CDR3 protein is CASSQQAITEAFF.

Notes on this clone: The read ends 3 residues early relative to the CDR3; the germline J gene fills the gap. The chain recombines TRBV19 with TRBJ1-5; tentatively, D is TRBD1 (5 bases). The germline V gene has CDR1 LNHDA and CDR2 SQIVND (reference sequence). The CDR3 has 14 residues. Trimming stripped 7 bases from V and 2 bases from J, with 12 bases between. CDR3 bases read: TGTGCCAGTACAGGACAAGTTGGCAATCAGCCC. Amino acids: CASTGQVGNQP. The entire CDR3 protein is CASTGQVGNQPQHF.

Comments on this clone: Read sequence stops 3 residues before the CDR3 end, and the germline J gene provides the missing end. The J gene is TRBJ2-7, the V gene TRBV18; D not resolved. Germline CDR1 reads KGHSH; CDR2 reads LQKENI. The CDR3 loop spans 12 amino acids. V lost 1 base and J 5 bases, leaving 6 bases between the germline ends. Partial CDR3 DNA: TGTGCCAGCTCACCACAGGGCCACGAG. It encodes CASSPQGHE. The full CDR3 sequence reads CASSPQGHEQYF.

About this clone: The CDR3 end falls 3 residues outside the read, so it is completed with the germline J gene. This chain connects TRBV18 to TRBJ2-4, with 14 bases lining up with TRBD2. V lost 2 bases to trimming and J lost 3 bases; unmatched junction nucleotides: 12. The CDR3 extends over 20 amino acids. The germline gives CDR1 KGHSH, CDR2 LQKENI. Here the CDR3 reads CASSPTMGLAGVEDKNIQYF. CDR3 DNA, as far as it was read: TGTGCCAGCTCACCAACCATGGGACTAGCGGGAGTTGAGGACAAAAACATT.

About this clone: The CDR3 end falls 3 residues outside the read, so it is completed with the germline J gene. The chain couples TRBV5-1 to TRBJ2-2, with a possible D match to TRBD1 (6 bases). Deletions cut 1 base from V and 5 bases from J, with 12 bases between. The CDR3 length is 15 residues. CDR1 is SGHRS, CDR2 YFSETQ, per germline. The CDR3 bases that were read are TGCGCCAGCAGCTTGCGGACAGAGACGACCGGGGAG. This codes for CASSLRTETTGE. The full CDR3 reads CASSLRTETTGELFF.

On this clone: The read comes to an end 3 residues before the CDR3 does, leaving the germline J gene to fill in the end. This sequence joins TRBV20-1 and TRBJ2-5; TRBD2 agrees at 8 bases. Trimming took 1 base from V and 3 from J; bases not matched to a gene: 4. Germline loops: CDR1 DFQATT, CDR2 SNEGSKA (reference sequence). The CDR3 has 14 residues. CDR3 DNA, as far as it was read: TGCAGTGCTAGAGCAGCGGGAGACGAAGAGACC. The encoded protein is CSARAAGDEET. The whole CDR3 sequence reads CSARAAGDEETQYF.